The entry below describes one T cell receptor (delta chain). The TCRdb protein, from a much larger clone, departs from this DNA's translation at residue 13, likely by read error; the protein shown derives from the DNA. The data are from a study of gamma-delta chains in newborns, infants, children. Looking at the study overall: Polyclonal expansion of innate γδ T cells after birth follows microbial exposure.

TCRdb used CATT to re-call clones from the reads. The sample consists of approximately 3,000 delta-chain clones, around 0.62% of them appearing once. Germline V gene data show CDR1 as GEAIGNYY and CDR2 as EKD. This CDR3 has 20 amino acids. V usage is TRDV2 and J usage is TRDJ3; 11 bases align to TRDD3. The source material was blood. The sequence derives from a child who was a newborn, infant or young child, either healthy, febrile or measles-vaccinated (not recorded which). CDR3 in DNA: TGTGCCTGTGACACCGGCTGGGGGATACACTTCTCCCGGGACACCCGACAGATGTTTTTC. Translation gives CACDTGWGIHFSRDTRQMFF.